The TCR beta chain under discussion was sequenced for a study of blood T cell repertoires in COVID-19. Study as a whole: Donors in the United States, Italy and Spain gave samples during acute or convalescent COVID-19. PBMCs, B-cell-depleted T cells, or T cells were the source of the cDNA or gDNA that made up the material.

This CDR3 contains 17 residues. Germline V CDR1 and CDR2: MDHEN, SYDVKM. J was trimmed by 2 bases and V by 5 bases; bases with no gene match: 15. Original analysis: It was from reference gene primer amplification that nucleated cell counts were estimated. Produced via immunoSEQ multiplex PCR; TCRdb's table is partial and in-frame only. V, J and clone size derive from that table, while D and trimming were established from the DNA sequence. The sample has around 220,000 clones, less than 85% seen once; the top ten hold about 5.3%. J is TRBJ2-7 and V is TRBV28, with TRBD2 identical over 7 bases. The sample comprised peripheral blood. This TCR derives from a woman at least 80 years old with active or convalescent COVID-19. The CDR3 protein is CASSPRFLGGATYEQYF. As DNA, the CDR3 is TGTGCCAGCAGTCCCCGGTTTTTGGGAGGGGCCACCTACGAGCAGTACTTC.